Following are 10 T cell receptor beta chains from one sample sequenced in a study of blood T cell repertoires in COVID-19. TCRdb's copy holds only in-frame clones and misses some; the assay was immunoSEQ multiplex PCR. There are fewer than 140,000 clones in the sample; about 84% occur only once, and around 14% lies in the top ten. Input material: peripheral blood. All receptors derive from a woman aged 55-69 years with acute or convalescent COVID-19.

This chain's CDR3 is CASSPAGQQETQYF. The CDR3 nucleotides read TGCGCCAGCAGCCCGGCGGGGCAGCAAGAGACCCAGTACTTC. The chain joins TRBV5-1 to TRBJ2-5, with D tentatively TRBD2 (6 bases). The CDR3 totals 14 residues. Germline V gene sequence: CDR1 SGHRS, CDR2 YFSETQ. V was clipped by 4 bases and J by 2 bases, with 12 bases between them.

The chain uses TRBV5-6 and TRBJ2-2; 8 bases fit TRBD1. Germline values: CDR1 SGHDT, CDR2 YYEEEE. This CDR3 is 14 amino acids long. J lost 7 bases, V lost 3 bases, and 5 bases had no gene match. CDR3 sequence reads: CASSSQGAGGELFF. The CDR3 nucleotides read TGTGCCAGCAGCTCGCAGGGGGCCGGCGGGGAGCTGTTTTTT.

CDR3 loop: CASSPLGTDTQYF. In nucleotides, the CDR3 is TGCGCCAGCAGCCCTCTAGGCACAGATACGCAGTATTTT. The chain couples TRBV5-1 to TRBJ2-3; D is unresolved. With 4 bases removed from V and 1 base from J, the gap between germline ends came to 7 bases. The V gene's germline CDR1 is SGHRS and CDR2 YFSETQ. This CDR3 is 13 amino acids long.

The chain is built from TRBV6-5 and TRBJ1-1; 7 nucleotides agree with TRBD1. The CDR3 covers 15 residues. Germline values: CDR1 MNHEY, CDR2 SVGAGI. The ends lost 10 bases at V and 1 base at J; junction bases unmatched: 12. The CDR3 loop reads CAISTPDRPNTEAFF. The CDR3 DNA is TGTGCCATTTCTACCCCGGACAGGCCGAACACTGAAGCTTTCTTT.

The V gene is TRBV6-6, the J gene TRBJ1-5; possible D gene TRBD1, 6 bases. V gave up 5 bases and J gave up 7 bases, with 12 bases separating them. This CDR3 comprises 13 residues. Per germline, CDR1 MNHNY and CDR2 SVGAGI (reference sequence). CDR3 sequence: CASSGAQGQPQHF. CDR3 sequence (DNA): TGTGCCAGCAGTGGCGCGCAGGGGCAGCCCCAGCATTTT.

As for this clone: Other nucleotide sequences in the sample specify the same CDR3. This chain joins TRBV9 and TRBJ1-2, with 9 bases identical to TRBD1. The CDR3 contains 15 residues. The germline V gene has CDR1 SGDLS and CDR2 YYNGEE. Trimming removed 0 bases from V and 5 bases from J; junction bases left unmatched: 5. CDR3 in DNA: TGTGCCAGCAGCGTAGCTACAGGGGGCGGGTATGGCTACACCTTC. It encodes CASSVATGGGYGYTF.

V gene TRBV7-9 combines with J gene TRBJ2-1; D ambiguous. CDR3 length: 11 residues. In germline, CDR1 is SEHNR, CDR2 FQNEAQ (reference sequence). V lost 3 bases and J lost 8, with 5 bases in between. CDR3 bases: TGTGCCAGCAGCTTTACTCATGAGCAGTTCTTC. It yields the protein CASSFTHEQFF.

This chain joins TRBV6-5 and TRBJ1-2, with TRBD1 as a possible D gene (6 bases). Trimming stripped 8 bases from V and 1 base from J, with 14 bases between. CDR1 and CDR2 from the germline V gene are MNHEY and SVGAGI. This CDR3 spans 14 amino acids. CDR3 nucleotides: TGTGCCAGCGGGGGGGGGCGCGGTAACTATGGCTACACCTTC. It translates to CASGGGRGNYGYTF.

This sequence joins TRBV5-4 and TRBJ2-1, with 10 bases that match TRBD2. This CDR3 contains 15 residues. Per the germline V gene, CDR1 is SGHNT and CDR2 is YYREEE (reference sequence). Germline trimming cut 4 bases from V and 7 bases from J; bases unmatched to any gene: 8. DNA for the CDR3: TGTGCCAGCAGCCAGAGCGGGGGGGCCGGGAATGAGCAGTTCTTC. This encodes CASSQSGGAGNEQFF. Full variable domain (remainder filled in from reference TRBV5-4 and TRBJ2-1): ETGVTQSPTHLIKTRGQQVTLRCSSQSGHNTVSWYQQALGQGPQFIFQYYREEENGRGNFPPRFSGLQFPNYSSELNVNALELDDSALYLCASSQSGGAGNEQFFGPGTRLTVL.

The CDR3 nucleotides are TGTGCCAGCAGTGAAAGCGTTGGCTATAATTCACCCCTCCACTTT. Its protein product is CASSESVGYNSPLHF. The chain joins TRBV2 to TRBJ1-6; D uncertain. Germline loops: CDR1 SNHLY, CDR2 FYNNEI. The V gene lost 2 bases and the J gene lost 3 bases, with 8 bases spanning the gap. The length of the CDR3 is 15 residues. Supplemented by reference TRBV2 and TRBJ1-6, the full variable domain reads EPEVTQTPSHQVTQMGQEVILRCVPISNHLYFYWYRQILGQKVEFLVSFYNNEISEKSEIFDDQFSVERPDGSNFTLKIRSTKLEDSAMYFCASSESVGYNSPLHFGNGTRLTVT.